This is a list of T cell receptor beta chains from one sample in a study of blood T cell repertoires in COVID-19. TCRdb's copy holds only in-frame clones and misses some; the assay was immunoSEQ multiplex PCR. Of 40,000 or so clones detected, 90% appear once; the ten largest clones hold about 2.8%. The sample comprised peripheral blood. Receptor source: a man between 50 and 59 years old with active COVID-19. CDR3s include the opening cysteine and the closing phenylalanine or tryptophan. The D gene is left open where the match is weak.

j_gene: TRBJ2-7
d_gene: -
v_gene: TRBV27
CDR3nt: TGTGCCAGCAGTTCCGAGCCCCCCGGGAACCTACGCGAGCAGTACTTC
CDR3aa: CASSSEPPGNLREQYF

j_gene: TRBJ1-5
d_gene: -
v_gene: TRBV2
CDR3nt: TGTGCCAGCAGTGCACTGAATAGCAATCAGCCCCAGCATTTT
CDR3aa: CASSALNSNQPQHF

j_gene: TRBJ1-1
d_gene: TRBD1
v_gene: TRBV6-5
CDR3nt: TGTGCCAGCAGCCAAGCAGGGGGAACTGAAGCTTTCTTT
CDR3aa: CASSQAGGTEAFF

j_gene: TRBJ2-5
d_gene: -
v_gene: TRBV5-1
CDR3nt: TGCGCCAGCAGCTTGGGGGATACTAGCTGGCGGGAGACCCAGTACTTC
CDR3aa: CASSLGDTSWRETQYF

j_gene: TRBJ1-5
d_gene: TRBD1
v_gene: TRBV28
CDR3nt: TGTGCCAGCAGTGGGGGACAGGGGGCCTCACCCCCGCATTTT
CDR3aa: CASSGGQGASPPHF

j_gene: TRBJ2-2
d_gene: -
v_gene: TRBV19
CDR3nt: TGTGCCAGCTACCCGGGGGGCGGGAGCGGAAGGACCGGGGAGCTGTTTTTT
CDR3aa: CASYPGGGSGRTGELFF

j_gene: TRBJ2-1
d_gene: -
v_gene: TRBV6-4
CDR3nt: TGTGCCAGCAGTCCCGACACCCACAATGAGCAGTTCTTC
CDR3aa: CASSPDTHNEQFF

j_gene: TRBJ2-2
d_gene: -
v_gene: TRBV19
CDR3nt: TGTGCCAGTAGGAGGGCCAGAGCGAACACCGGGGAGCTGTTTTTT
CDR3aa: CASRRARANTGELFF

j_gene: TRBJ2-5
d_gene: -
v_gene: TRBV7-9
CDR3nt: TGTGCCAGCAGCTTATGGGGCCAGCCTCAAGAGACCCAGTACTTC
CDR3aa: CASSLWGQPQETQYF

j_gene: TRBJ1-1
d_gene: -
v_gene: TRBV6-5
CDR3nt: TGTGCCAGCAGTTACTTATCAGGGTCCTCAGAAGCTTTCTTT
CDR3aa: CASSYLSGSSEAFF

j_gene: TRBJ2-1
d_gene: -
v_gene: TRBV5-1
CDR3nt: TGCGCCAGCAGCTTGTCCGTAAGTAGTGAGCAGTTCTTC
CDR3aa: CASSLSVSSEQFF

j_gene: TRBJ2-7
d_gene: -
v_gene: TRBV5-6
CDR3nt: TGTGCCAGCAGCGTCGGGATCTACGAGCAGTACTTC
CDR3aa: CASSVGIYEQYF

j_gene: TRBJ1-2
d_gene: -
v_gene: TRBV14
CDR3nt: TGTGCCAGCAGCCAAGAGTGGGGGCAAAGCTATGGCTACACCTTC
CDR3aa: CASSQEWGQSYGYTF

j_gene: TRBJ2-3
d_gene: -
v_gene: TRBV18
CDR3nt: TGTGCCAGCTCACCCTTGAGCGGATCAGATACGCAGTATTTT
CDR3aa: CASSPLSGSDTQYF